These T cell receptor beta chains were read from a single sample in a study of patients and donors after allogeneic stem cell transplantation. Each CDR3 protein gets one entry after TCRdb re-called the RT-PCR reads with MiXCR. There are 410,000 or so distinct CDR3 sequences in the sample; 15% to 20% occur only once, and over 6% lies in the top ten. Sequencing was performed on blood, either unsorted or a sorted T cell fraction (not recorded which). These receptors all come from a human donor who was either an allogeneic HSCT recipient or a stem cell or donor lymphocyte infusion donor (not recorded which). It is not recorded whose cells these are; they may come from a transplant donor. Both conserved end residues are part of each CDR3. The D gene is left open where the match is weak. Clone sizes are given selectively: once, few, many, or a class where the clone is expanded.

D | size | J | V | CDR3 | DNA
TRBD2 | few | TRBJ2-3 | TRBV20-1 | CSAGTSGSTDTQYF | TGCAGTGCTGGGACTAGCGGGAGCACAGATACGCAGTATTTT
NA | NA | TRBJ1-2 | TRBV12-3/TRBV12-4 | CASRLGGSYGYTF | TGTGCCAGCAGACTCGGGGGTTCCTATGGCTACACCTTC
NA | NA | TRBJ2-5 | TRBV7-2 | CASSLGDLGSGQETQYF | TGTGCCAGCAGCTTAGGGGACCTGGGCAGCGGCCAAGAGACCCAGTACTTC
NA | NA | TRBJ2-7 | TRBV7-3 | CASSLKPQGYDASYEQYF | TGTGCCAGCAGCTTAAAACCCCAGGGTTATGACGCCTCCTACGAGCAGTACTTC
TRBD1 | NA | TRBJ2-3 | TRBV11-2 | CASSLKGTGGRDTQYF | TGTGCCAGCAGCTTAAAAGGGACAGGGGGCCGAGATACGCAGTATTTT
TRBD1 | few | TRBJ2-7 | TRBV6-2/TRBV6-3 | CASSPHSGQTSYEQYF | TGTGCCAGCTCGCCCCACTCGGGACAGACGTCCTACGAGCAGTACTTC
TRBD1 | once | TRBJ1-1 | TRBV6-1 | CASRLQGITEAFF | TGTGCCAGCAGACTACAGGGGATCACTGAAGCTTTCTTT
NA | NA | TRBJ2-1 | TRBV9 | CASSVVPDSFLYNEQFF | TGTGCCAGCAGCGTAGTCCCAGACTCCTTCCTCTACAATGAGCAGTTCTTC
NA | NA | TRBJ2-2 | TRBV5-6 | CASSSILGELFF | TGTGCCAGCAGCTCCATACTCGGGGAGCTGTTTTTT
NA | NA | TRBJ2-2 | TRBV12-3/TRBV12-4 | CASSFVSELFF | TGTGCCAGCAGTTTTGTTTCAGAGCTGTTTTTT
TRBD1 | few | TRBJ2-5 | TRBV5-1 | CASSLNRGDLWTQYF | TGCGCCAGCAGCTTGAACAGGGGGGACCTTTGGACCCAGTACTTC
NA | many | TRBJ2-7 | TRBV12-3/TRBV12-4 | CASGPVTYEQYF | TGTGCCAGCGGCCCTGTCACTTACGAGCAGTACTTC
TRBD1 | NA | TRBJ1-2 | TRBV10-3 | CATGTGAALYGYTF | TGTGCCACTGGGACAGGGGCCGCTCTCTATGGCTACACCTTC
NA | NA | TRBJ2-5 | TRBV6-5 | CASSYSGRFQETQYF | TGTGCCAGCAGTTACTCCGGACGGTTCCAAGAGACCCAGTACTTC
TRBD1 | NA | TRBJ1-6 | TRBV11-2 | CASSLYFSGYRGLSNSPLHF | TGTGCCAGCAGCTTATATTTCTCGGGGTACAGGGGTCTTAGTAATTCACCCCTCCACTTT
NA | NA | TRBJ2-3 | TRBV7-3 | CASSTIQGTDTQYF | TGTGCCAGCAGCACAATACAGGGTACAGATACGCAGTATTTT
NA | NA | TRBJ2-4 | TRBV6-1 | CASNLRGSGAKNIQYF | TGTGCCAGCAACTTGCGGGGTTCGGGGGCCAAAAACATTCAGTACTTC
NA | few | TRBJ1-4 | TRBV12-3/TRBV12-4 | CASSYFLDTNEKLFF | TGTGCCAGCAGCTACTTCCTGGATACTAATGAAAAACTGTTTTTT
TRBD2 | few | TRBJ2-5 | TRBV2 | CASTRLAGSQETQYF | TGTGCCAGCACCAGACTAGCGGGATCCCAAGAGACCCAGTACTTC
TRBD1 | NA | TRBJ1-6 | TRBV5-1 | CASSPGTALHF | TGCGCCAGCAGCCCCGGGACAGCCCTCCACTTT
NA | NA | TRBJ2-7 | TRBV30 | CAWSWRFEQYF | TGTGCCTGGAGTTGGCGTTTCGAGCAGTACTTC
NA | few | TRBJ2-7 | TRBV5-6 | CASSLLSGYEQYF | TGTGCCAGCAGCTTGTTGAGCGGGTACGAGCAGTACTTC
NA | NA | TRBJ2-7 | TRBV4-1 | CASSQDPAPSYEQYF | TGCGCCAGCAGCCAAGATCCCGCGCCATCCTACGAGCAGTACTTC
NA | many | TRBJ2-2 | TRBV6-5 | CASSYGFWGELFF | TGTGCCAGCAGTTACGGTTTTTGGGGGGAGCTGTTTTTT
NA | few | TRBJ2-1 | TRBV28 | CASRETNRGGGLDEQFF | TGTGCCAGCAGGGAGACTAACAGGGGAGGGGGGCTGGATGAGCAGTTCTTC
TRBD2 | NA | TRBJ2-2 | TRBV4-1 | CASSQEVLAGVYGELFF | TGCGCCAGCAGCCAAGAGGTACTAGCGGGTGTTTACGGGGAGCTGTTTTTT
TRBD1 | NA | TRBJ1-3 | TRBV25-1 | CASSRQGAYGNTIYF | TGTGCCAGCAGTAGACAGGGGGCTTATGGAAACACCATATATTTT
NA | many | TRBJ2-3 | TRBV5-1 | CASSLGSGAWDTQYF | TGCGCCAGCAGCTTGGGCAGCGGAGCTTGGGATACGCAGTATTTT
NA | NA | TRBJ2-1 | TRBV7-9 | CASSPTLSGYNEQFF | TGTGCCAGCAGTCCAACCCTTAGCGGTTACAATGAGCAGTTCTTC
TRBD2 | few | TRBJ2-7 | TRBV19 | CASSIGTSGYEQYF | TGTGCCAGTAGTATAGGGACTAGCGGTTACGAGCAGTACTTC
NA | NA | TRBJ2-2 | TRBV27 | CASSPHSLRTNTGELFF | TGTGCCAGCAGTCCCCATAGCCTCCGAACGAACACCGGGGAGCTGTTTTTT
NA | few | TRBJ1-2 | TRBV7-9 | CASSTPRTASNYGYTF | TGTGCCAGCAGCACCCCCCGGACAGCCTCTAACTATGGCTACACCTTC
NA | once | TRBJ1-4 | TRBV14 | CASSHGEKLFF | TGTGCCAGCAGCCATGGTGAAAAACTGTTTTTT
NA | NA | TRBJ1-1 | TRBV4-3 | CASSWSGGENTEAFF | TGCGCCAGCAGCTGGAGTGGGGGGGAGAACACTGAAGCTTTCTTT
NA | few | TRBJ1-1 | TRBV6-1 | CASSRDSENTEAFF | TGTGCCAGCAGTCGAGACAGCGAGAACACTGAAGCTTTCTTT
NA | NA | TRBJ2-2 | TRBV7-2 | CASSRDPGRVGELFF | TGTGCCAGCAGCAGGGACCCCGGGCGGGTCGGGGAGCTGTTTTTT
NA | NA | TRBJ2-2 | TRBV20-1 | CSAREAPNTGELFF | TGCAGTGCTAGAGAGGCGCCGAACACCGGGGAGCTGTTTTTT
NA | NA | TRBJ1-5 | TRBV7-2 | CASSPRYNQPQHF | TGTGCCAGCAGCCCTCGTTACAATCAGCCCCAGCATTTT
NA | few | TRBJ1-1 | TRBV7-2 | CASSLPGREAFF | TGTGCCAGCAGCCTCCCGGGACGTGAAGCTTTCTTT
NA | many | TRBJ1-5 | TRBV5-5 | CASSLREGSQPQHF | TGTGCCAGCAGCTTGAGAGAGGGTAGTCAGCCCCAGCATTTT
NA | many | TRBJ2-3 | TRBV29-1 | CSVDRGVADTQYF | TGCAGCGTTGATCGGGGCGTAGCAGATACGCAGTATTTT
NA | NA | TRBJ2-6 | TRBV5-1 | CASSLFSSGANVLTF | TGCGCCAGCAGCTTGTTCAGCTCTGGGGCCAACGTCCTGACTTTC
TRBD2 | NA | TRBJ2-7 | TRBV6-2/TRBV6-3 | CASSYRPSGSYEQYF | TGTGCCAGCAGTTACAGGCCTAGCGGCTCCTACGAGCAGTACTTC